One sample yielded the 25 T cell receptor beta chains listed below, sequenced in a study of regulatory T cells in long-lasting Graves disease. Documented time point: newly diagnosed GD, antithyroid drugs for less than 3 months. PBMC RNA was the source of the TCR library. The authors built TCR beta libraries using iRepertoire HTBI primers and Arm-PCR of CDR3 regions. TCRdb analysed the multiplex PCR reads with MiXCR anew, one entry per CDR3 protein. The data show about 430,000 distinct CDR3 sequences, 15% seen once. This sample was also put to use in a study of T cells in Graves' hyperthyroidism and ophthalmopathy.

Sequencing was performed on peripheral blood mononuclear cells (PBMCs), taken at new diagnosis, from a patient treated with antithyroid drugs. The source is a woman aged 40-49 years with Graves disease.

This chain uses TRBV6-2 or TRBV6-3 with TRBJ2-3, with TRBD1 identical over 9 bases. With V trimmed by 6 bases and J by 6 bases, 7 bases remained unmatched. CDR1 and CDR2 from the germline V gene are MNHEY and SVGEGT. This CDR3 comprises 14 residues. Here the CDR3 DNA reads TGTGCCAGCAGAGGGGGACAGGGTGTGGATACGCAGTATTTT. Its protein is CASRGGQGVDTQYF.

This clonotype has only a few counts. This CDR3 is CASSYTTGINQPQHF. CDR3 DNA: TGTGCCAGCAGTTACACAACAGGGATCAATCAGCCCCAGCATTTT. This sequence joins TRBV6-2 or TRBV6-3 and TRBJ1-5; TRBD1 is a possible D gene (6 bases). The V end was cut by 2 bases, the J end by 3 bases, with 11 bases between. The CDR3 spans 15 residues. The V gene's germline CDR1 is MNHEY and CDR2 SVGEGT.

This clonotype appeared many times. The V gene is TRBV19, the J gene TRBJ2-1, with D perhaps TRBD1 or TRBD2 (5 bases each). Germline assignment: CDR1 LNHDA and CDR2 SQIVND (reference sequence). CDR3 length: 13 residues. The germline V and J ends were trimmed by 3 bases and 6 bases, with 9 bases remaining between them. CDR3 nucleotides: TGTGCCAGTAGTATGGGACCGCGCAATGAGCAGTTCTTC. Its translation is CASSMGPRNEQFF.

In this sample, this clonotype turned up many times. The chain combines TRBV20-1 with TRBJ2-5; 13 bases are a match to TRBD2. The J segment lost 1 base and the V segment lost 1 base, leaving 3 bases of the junction unmatched. The CDR3 spans 16 residues. Looked up from germline, CDR1 is DFQATT and CDR2 is SNEGSKA (reference sequence). The CDR3 nucleotides read TGCAGTGCTAGAGGGGGGACTAGCGGGACCCAAGAGACCCAGTACTTC. Protein product: CSARGGTSGTQETQYF.

This clonotype was seen ten or more times. The chain employs TRBV28 and TRBJ2-7, with 8 bases matching TRBD2. Germline assignment: CDR1 MDHEN and CDR2 SYDVKM. Germline trimming cut 2 bases from V and 1 base from J; bases unmatched to any gene: 10. The CDR3 is 17 residues long. The CDR3 DNA is TGTGCCAGCAGTTTAGGCCTCACTAGCGGAACTTCCTACGAGCAGTACTTC. This sequence encodes CASSLGLTSGTSYEQYF.

This clonotype appeared a few times. This CDR3 is CASGLGLGGRNSPLHF. CDR3 sequence (DNA): TGTGCCAGCGGGTTAGGGCTGGGGGGCCGTAATTCACCCCTCCACTTT. This sequence joins TRBV27 and TRBJ1-6; D perhaps matches TRBD1 (6 bases). Per germline, CDR1 MNHEY and CDR2 SMNVEV (reference sequence). V lost 8 bases to trimming and J lost 6 bases, with 20 bases between them. There are 16 residues in the CDR3.

This clonotype was counted between two and nine times. CDR3 in DNA: TGCAGTGCTAGAGATACGGGGAAGCGGGGATTATCCTACAATGAGCAGTTCTTC. Translation: CSARDTGKRGLSYNEQFF. The chain couples TRBV20-1 to TRBJ2-1, with TRBD2 matching over 7 bases. V shed 0 bases and J 1 base; nucleotides not matched to a gene: 12. The CDR3 has 18 residues. CDR1 is DFQATT, CDR2 SNEGSKA, per germline (reference sequence).

V usage is TRBV25-1 and J usage is TRBJ1-1; 7 bases agree with TRBD1. V trimming: 4 bases; J trimming: 6 bases; junction bases outside the gene matches: 8. The CDR3 is 14 amino acids. CDR1 is MGHDK and CDR2 is SYGVNS in the germline V gene. CDR3 nucleotides: TGTGCCAGCAGTGCCCAGGGGGTTACCGCTGAAGCTTTCTTT. Amino acid sequence: CASSAQGVTAEAFF.

The sample holds a few counts of this clonotype. The chain uses TRBV28 and TRBJ2-4; D is undetermined. Trimming cost V 2 bases and J 0 bases, with 11 bases left between them. Germline values: CDR1 MDHEN, CDR2 SYDVKM. The CDR3 contains 16 residues. The CDR3 spells CASSLQGRLAKNIQYF. The CDR3, as DNA: TGTGCCAGCAGTTTACAAGGACGACTAGCCAAAAACATTCAGTACTTC. The entire variable domain, with the rest obtained from reference TRBV28 and TRBJ2-4, is as follows: DVKVTQSSRYLVKRTGEKVFLECVQDMDHENMFWYRQDPGLGLRLIYFSYDVKMKEKGDIPEGYSVSREKKERFSLILESASTNQTSMYLCASSLQGRLAKNIQYFGAGTRLSVL.

This clonotype has ten or more counts. The chain joins TRBV30 to TRBJ1-6; D possibly corresponds to TRBD1 (5 bases). CDR3 size: 13 residues. V was shortened by 3 bases and J by 5 bases, with 8 bases between the two germline ends. CDR1 and CDR2 from the germline V gene are GTSNPN and SVGIG (reference sequence). Here the CDR3 reads CAWSETDNSPLHF. The CDR3 nucleotides are TGTGCCTGGAGCGAGACAGATAATTCACCCCTCCACTTT.

The table lists this clonotype with many counts. The rearrangement links TRBV10-2 to TRBJ2-7; 7 bases fit TRBD1. The CDR3 loop spans 15 amino acids. Germline V gene sequence: CDR1 WSHSY, CDR2 SAAADI. J was trimmed by 1 base and V by 2 bases; bases with no gene match: 5. The CDR3 loop reads CASSEPGTVSYEQYF. Written as DNA, the CDR3 is TGCGCCAGCAGTGAGCCCGGGACAGTTTCCTACGAGCAGTACTTC.

This clonotype was recorded at least ten times. The chain uses TRBV28 and TRBJ2-5; D perhaps matches TRBD2 (5 bases). The V and J ends lost 6 bases and 5 bases respectively, with 16 bases between them. Per germline, CDR1 MDHEN and CDR2 SYDVKM. The CDR3 extends over 14 amino acids. The CDR3 DNA sequence: TGTGCCAGCAGCTTAACGAGGGCTAGGGAGACCCAGTACTTC. Its translation is CASSLTRARETQYF.

In its sample, this clonotype was seen many times. This chain joins TRBV7-3 and TRBJ2-3; TRBD2 matches 7 bases. CDR3 size: 16 residues. The germline V gene has CDR1 SGHTA and CDR2 FQGTGA. With V trimmed by 2 bases and J by 4 bases, 9 bases remained unmatched. CDR3 bases: TGTGCCAGCAGCTTATTGGTTGCGGCGGGAGCAGATACGCAGTATTTT. Translated: CASSLLVAAGADTQYF. The full variable domain, completed using reference TRBV7-3 and TRBJ2-3, is GAGVSQTPSNKVTEKGKYVELRCDPISGHTALYWYRQSLGQGPEFLIYFQGTGAADDSGLPNDRFFAVRPEGSVSTLKIQRTERGDSAVYLCASSLLVAAGADTQYFGPGTRLTVL.

This clonotype has a handful of counts. This chain uses TRBV9 with TRBJ2-1; the match to TRBD2 covers 9 bases. CDR3 size: 17 residues. V was clipped by 3 bases and J by 8 bases; unmatched bases: 15. Germline-derived CDR1 and CDR2 are SGDLS and YYNGEE. CDR3 in DNA: TGTGCCAGCAGCGGGGGGAGGGGTAGCGGGAGTATAGATGAGCAGTTCTTC. It specifies CASSGGRGSGSIDEQFF. The full variable domain, rest sourced from reference TRBV9 and TRBJ2-1, is DSGVTQTPKHLITATGQRVTLRCSPRSGDLSVYWYQQSLDQGLQFLIQYYNGEERAKGNILERFSAQQFPDLHSELNLSSLELGDSALYFCASSGGRGSGSIDEQFFGPGTRLTVL.

This clonotype was observed a handful of times. The chain uses TRBV5-1 and TRBJ2-4; TRBD1 matches 10 bases. Germline CDR1 reads SGHRS; CDR2 reads YFSETQ. V trimming: 6 bases; J trimming: 6 bases; junction bases outside the gene matches: 6. CDR3 length: 14 amino acids. The CDR3 reads CASTPGQGRNIQYF. CDR3 DNA: TGCGCCAGCACCCCGGGACAGGGGAGAAACATTCAGTACTTC. The entire variable domain, with the rest obtained from reference TRBV5-1 and TRBJ2-4, is as follows: KAGVTQTPRYLIKTRGQQVTLSCSPISGHRSVSWYQQTPGQGLQFLFEYFSETQRNKGNFPGRFSGRQFSNSRSEMNVSTLELGDSALYLCASTPGQGRNIQYFGAGTRLSVL.

This clonotype was detected a few times. CDR3 protein: CASRRATWDPPLHF. In DNA form, the CDR3 reads TGTGCCAGCAGACGGGCCACCTGGGATCCACCCCTCCACTTT. The J gene is TRBJ1-6, the V gene TRBV27, with D uncertain. This CDR3 comprises 14 residues. Germline V CDR1 and CDR2: MNHEY, SMNVEV (reference sequence). With 6 bases removed from V and 11 bases from J, the gap between germline ends came to 17 bases.

This clonotype was counted at least ten times. The chain combines TRBV9 with TRBJ2-2, with 7 bases lining up with TRBD1. CDR3 length: 15 amino acids. V was clipped by 4 bases and J by 1 base; unmatched bases: 4. The germline V gene has CDR1 SGDLS and CDR2 YYNGEE. CDR3 sequence: CASSTGTENTGELFF. DNA of the CDR3: TGTGCCAGCAGCACCGGGACAGAGAACACCGGGGAGCTGTTTTTT.

This clonotype has a count of ten or more. The rearrangement joins TRBV29-1 to TRBJ2-3; TRBD2 aligns across 10 bases. The length of the CDR3 is 17 residues. With V trimmed by 3 bases and J by 5 bases, 14 bases remained unmatched. CDR1 and CDR2 from the germline V gene are SQVTM and ANQGSEA. DNA of the CDR3: TGCAGCGTTGAGGGCTCTAGCGGGAGTGGTTTTGAAGATACGCAGTATTTT. Its translation is CSVEGSSGSGFEDTQYF.

The chain combines TRBV11-3 with TRBJ2-1, with 9 nucleotides matching TRBD2. Germline CDR1 is SGHNT and CDR2 is YENEEA. The length of the CDR3 is 18 residues. V gave up 7 bases and J gave up 3 bases; unmatched junction bases: 16. Here the CDR3 reads CASMREGPGTSSYNEQFF. DNA of the CDR3: TGTGCCAGCATGCGGGAGGGCCCCGGGACTAGCAGCTACAATGAGCAGTTCTTC.

This clonotype appeared many times. The genes are TRBV6-1 and TRBJ2-1; 9 nucleotides align to TRBD1. Germline V gene data show CDR1 as MNHNS and CDR2 as SASEGT. The V and J ends lost 9 bases and 4 bases, in that order; junction bases with no gene match: 10. This CDR3 has 15 amino acids. CDR3 coding DNA: TGTGCCAGAAACTTAGGACAGGGGCTATACAATGAGCAGTTCTTC. It translates to CARNLGQGLYNEQFF.

This sequence joins TRBV4-1 and TRBJ2-3; D is possibly TRBD1 (6 bases). CDR1 is MGHRA and CDR2 is YSYEKL in the germline V gene. This CDR3 has 16 amino acids. Trimming took off 1 base at V and 0 bases at J, with 11 bases between the two ends. CDR3 amino acids: CASSQGGRGSTDTQYF. The CDR3 bases are TGCGCCAGCAGCCAAGGGGGGCGCGGGAGCACAGATACGCAGTATTTT.

In its sample, this clonotype was seen many times. The chain carries TRBV20-1 and TRBJ2-2; D is unresolved. Trimming removed 1 base from V and 3 bases from J, with 6 bases in between. CDR1 and CDR2 (germline): DFQATT, SNEGSKA (reference sequence). The CDR3 has 13 residues. CDR3 sequence: CSARAPHTGELFF. The CDR3 DNA follows: TGCAGTGCTAGAGCCCCCCACACCGGGGAGCTGTTTTTT.

The table lists this clonotype with many counts. This rearrangement joins TRBV27 to TRBJ2-7; D is possibly TRBD2 (5 bases). The CDR3 runs 13 residues. V shed 6 bases and J shed 2 bases, with 11 bases lying between them. Germline V gene data show CDR1 as MNHEY and CDR2 as SMNVEV (reference sequence). The CDR3 spells CASREAVTYEQYF. CDR3 DNA: TGTGCCAGCAGGGAAGCGGTAACCTACGAGCAGTACTTC.

The rearrangement uses TRBV7-9 and TRBJ2-3; 10 positions match TRBD2. This CDR3 contains 17 residues. Losses at the gene ends were 3 bases for V and 0 bases for J; bases not matched to a gene: 6. CDR1 SEHNR and CDR2 FQNEAQ come from the germline V gene (reference sequence). The CDR3 here is CASSFGWTSGSTDTQYF. The CDR3 DNA reads TGTGCCAGCAGCTTCGGCTGGACTAGCGGCAGCACAGATACGCAGTATTTT.

This clonotype has ten or more counts. The chain has TRBV12-3 or TRBV12-4 and TRBJ2-3; 7 nucleotides match TRBD2. With 5 bases clipped from V and 4 bases from J, the junction kept 9 bases outside the gene matches. This CDR3 comprises 15 residues. CDR3 protein: CASSPPLAVPDTQYF. In nucleotides, the CDR3 is TGTGCCAGCAGTCCCCCTCTAGCGGTCCCAGATACGCAGTATTTT.